A single sample gave rise to the 18 T cell receptor beta chains below, sequenced in a study of T cells in Graves' hyperthyroidism and ophthalmopathy. Authors of the study amplified TCR beta CDR3 regions from RNA transcripts. The HTBI primer set served for first-round RT-PCR of the TCR CDR3. Using its own MiXCR run on the multiplex PCR reads, TCRdb lists one record per CDR3 protein. The sample lists around 300,000 distinct CDR3 sequences; approximately 21% were seen once. The sequenced material came from blood. The receptors were sampled from a man aged 30 to 39 with Graves' ophthalmopathy.

This clonotype was counted a few times. This sequence joins TRBV5-1 and TRBJ2-7, with 8 bases aligning to TRBD1. In germline, CDR1 is SGHRS, CDR2 YFSETQ. V was pared by 4 bases and J by 3 bases, with 6 bases of the junction left unmatched. This CDR3 has 14 amino acids. This CDR3 reads CASSLGQVVYEQYF. The CDR3 bases are TGCGCCAGCAGCCTGGGACAGGTAGTCTACGAGCAGTACTTC.

This clonotype was counted between two and nine times. The rearrangement links TRBV19 to TRBJ1-5; D perhaps matches TRBD1 (5 bases). Germline assignment: CDR1 LNHDA and CDR2 SQIVND (reference sequence). V was pared by 9 bases and J by 9 bases, with 30 bases between. This CDR3 region has 17 residues. CDR3 region: CARRKGWRGRLPWPQHF. CDR3 bases: TGTGCCAGGAGGAAGGGGTGGAGGGGCCGTCTCCCATGGCCCCAGCATTTT.

This clonotype appeared a few times. The chain carries TRBV28 and TRBJ2-1, with TRBD2 matching 11 bases. CDR1 and CDR2 from the germline V gene are MDHEN and SYDVKM. The trim removed 3 bases at V and 9 bases at J, leaving 7 bases unmatched. The CDR3 sequence is 15 residues long. The CDR3 DNA sequence: TGTGCCAGCAGTTTCACCCTAGCGGGAGGCGGTGAGCAGTTCTTC. It is translated as CASSFTLAGGGEQFF.

J is TRBJ2-5 and V is TRBV18; the D gene is possibly TRBD1 (6 bases). The CDR3 runs to 15 residues. Germline assignment: CDR1 KGHSH and CDR2 LQKENI. V was pared by 0 bases and J by 5 bases, with 13 bases between. The CDR3 DNA reads as TGTGCCAGCTCACCACCTTCCAGGGGTGTGGAGACCCAGTACTTC. The encoded protein is CASSPPSRGVETQYF. Full variable domain (missing parts from reference TRBV18 and TRBJ2-5): NAGVMQNPRHLVRRRGQEARLRCSPMKGHSHVYWYRQLPEEGLKFMVYLQKENIIDESGMPKERFSAEFPKEGPSILRIQQVVRGDSAAYFCASSPPSRGVETQYFGPGTRLLVL.

This clonotype showed up just a few times. The rearrangement joins TRBV6-5 to TRBJ2-7; D unresolved. In germline, CDR1 is MNHEY, CDR2 SVGAGI. Trimming stripped 3 bases from V and 4 bases from J, with 13 bases between. There are 14 residues in the CDR3. The CDR3 is CASSYLFEGYEQYF. CDR3 sequence (DNA): TGTGCCAGCAGTTATCTCTTTGAAGGGTACGAGCAGTACTTC.

This chain links TRBV5-4 with TRBJ2-7; D is perhaps TRBD1 (5 bases). CDR1 is SGHNT, CDR2 YYREEE, per germline (reference sequence). With 4 bases removed from V and 6 bases from J, the gap between germline ends came to 11 bases. The CDR3 has 12 amino acids. The CDR3 bases are TGTGCCAGCAGCCCCTTTCAGGGCGAGCAGTACTTC. It is translated as CASSPFQGEQYF.

As to this clonotype: A much more abundant neighbour one base away suggests this may be a read error. This chain connects TRBV7-9 to TRBJ1-4; D unclear. This CDR3 has 13 amino acids. Germline values: CDR1 SEHNR, CDR2 FQNEAQ (reference sequence). Trimming took 1 base from V and 8 from J, leaving 8 bases between them. The CDR3 reads CASSLGFGEKLFF. The CDR3 region has the DNA TGTGCCAGCAGCTTAGGTTTCGGGGAAAAACTGTTTTTT.

This clonotype has a count of ten or more. The chain carries TRBV7-2 and TRBJ2-5; TRBD2 is a possible D gene (5 bases). Trimming took off 1 base at V and 5 bases at J, with 11 bases between the two ends. The CDR3 contains 14 residues. Germline V gene data show CDR1 as SGHTA and CDR2 as FQGNSA. The CDR3 nucleotides are TGTGCCAGCAGCTTAGGTGCGGGCGGGGAGACCCAGTACTTC. Translating it yields CASSLGAGGETQYF.

This clonotype was counted only a few times. V and J are TRBV27 and TRBJ2-1; TRBD1 or TRBD2 may be the D gene (7 bases each). The CDR3 length is 16 residues. Per the germline V gene, CDR1 is MNHEY and CDR2 is SMNVEV (reference sequence). Trimming shortened V by 5 bases and J by 7 bases, and 21 bases separated the two germline ends. As DNA, the CDR3 is TGTGCCAGCAGTCTCACGTGGGAGGGGGCGGGAAATGAGCAGTTCTTC. As protein: CASSLTWEGAGNEQFF.

This clonotype was observed a handful of times. The J gene is TRBJ2-2, the V gene TRBV4-2; D gene ambiguous. Per germline, CDR1 LGHNA and CDR2 YNFKEQ. This CDR3 is 16 amino acids long. V dropped 0 bases and J dropped 4 bases, with 12 bases sitting between them. The CDR3 bases are TGTGCCAGCAGCCAAGAGGTTTACCTTGGCACCGGGGAGCTGTTTTTT. The encoded protein is CASSQEVYLGTGELFF.

This clonotype was detected only a few times. The V and J genes are TRBV30 and TRBJ2-7; D is undetermined. Trimming took 4 bases from V and 0 from J, leaving 10 bases between them. Germline lookup yields CDR1 GTSNPN and CDR2 SVGIG (reference sequence). The CDR3 has 13 amino acids. This chain's CDR3 is CAWNWASSYEQYF. CDR3 DNA sequence: TGTGCCTGGAATTGGGCGTCCTCCTACGAGCAGTACTTC.

The chain is built from TRBV4-1 and TRBJ1-1, with 7 bases that match TRBD1. The V segment lost 8 bases and the J segment 6 bases; nucleotides outside the gene matches: 15. The CDR3 totals 15 residues. The V gene's germline CDR1 is MGHRA and CDR2 YSYEKL. The CDR3 DNA follows: TGCGCCAGCGGAGAGACTGGGACAGTTGGGGCTGAAGCTTTCTTT. It yields the protein CASGETGTVGAEAFF.

This clonotype showed up many times. The chain uses TRBV2 and TRBJ2-3, with D hard to call. CDR3 length: 11 residues. Germline assignment: CDR1 SNHLY and CDR2 FYNNEI. V lost 6 bases, J lost 5 bases, and 6 bases lay in between. In nucleotides, the CDR3 is TGTGCCAGCAGACAAGGAGATACGCAGTATTTT. It yields the protein CASRQGDTQYF. The variable domain in full, completed from reference TRBV2 and TRBJ2-3, reads EPEVTQTPSHQVTQMGQEVILRCVPISNHLYFYWYRQILGQKVEFLVSFYNNEISEKSEIFDDQFSVERPDGSNFTLKIRSTKLEDSAMYFCASRQGDTQYFGPGTRLTVL.

The CDR3 protein is CSAREGRPQETQYF. As DNA, the CDR3 is TGCAGTGCTAGAGAGGGCAGACCCCAAGAGACCCAGTACTTC. The chain links TRBV20-1 to TRBJ2-5; D remains ambiguous. V lost 0 bases to trimming and J lost 1 base, with 9 bases between them. The CDR3 is 14 amino acids. Per germline, CDR1 DFQATT and CDR2 SNEGSKA (reference sequence).

This clonotype has more than one count but fewer than ten. The J gene is TRBJ1-6, the V gene TRBV30; no clear D gene. Germline CDR1 and CDR2: GTSNPN and SVGIG (reference sequence). V was clipped by 2 bases and J by 6 bases, with 11 bases between them. The CDR3 runs 14 residues. Here the CDR3 reads CAWSPTDLNSPLHF. CDR3 nucleotides: TGTGCCTGGAGTCCTACCGACCTTAATTCACCCCTCCACTTT.

The table lists this clonotype with many counts. The chain combines TRBV11-2 with TRBJ2-3; tentatively, D is TRBD2 (6 bases). CDR3 length: 18 residues. Trimming stripped 6 bases from V and 0 bases from J, with 22 bases between. Germline V gene data show CDR1 as SGHAT and CDR2 as FQNNGV. The CDR3 region is CASRHRLVSLSSTDTQYF. The CDR3 DNA is TGTGCCAGCAGACATCGACTAGTCTCTTTATCTAGCACAGATACGCAGTATTTT.

This chain links TRBV5-5 with TRBJ2-1; tentatively, D is TRBD2 (5 bases). This CDR3 has 15 amino acids. The V end lost 2 bases, the J end lost 4 bases, and 13 bases lay between the germline ends. Germline CDR1 is SGHKS and CDR2 is YYEKEE (reference sequence). CDR3 region: CASSFTGWLYNEQFF. The CDR3 DNA is TGTGCCAGCAGCTTCACGGGATGGCTGTACAATGAGCAGTTCTTC.

This clonotype was observed a handful of times. The junction departs from germline at one end; a sequencing error may be responsible. The genes are TRBV6-1 and TRBJ1-1; no definite D call. Germline V gene data show CDR1 as MNHNS and CDR2 as SASEGT. This CDR3 is 13 amino acids long. In DNA, the CDR3 is TGTGCCAGCACAAGAAACATGAACACTGAAGCTCTCTTT. Translation gives CASTRNMNTEALF.